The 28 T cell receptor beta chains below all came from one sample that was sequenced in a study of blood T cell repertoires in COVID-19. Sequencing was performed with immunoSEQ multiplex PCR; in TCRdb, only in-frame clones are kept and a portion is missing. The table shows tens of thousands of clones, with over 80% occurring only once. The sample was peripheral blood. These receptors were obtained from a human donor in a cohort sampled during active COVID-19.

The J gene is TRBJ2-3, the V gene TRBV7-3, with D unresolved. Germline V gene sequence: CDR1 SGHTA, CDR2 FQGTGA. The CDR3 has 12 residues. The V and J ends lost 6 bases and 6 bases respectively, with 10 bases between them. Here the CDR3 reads CASSGPSDTQYF. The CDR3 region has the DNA TGTGCCAGCAGTGGCCCCTCCGATACGCAGTATTTT.

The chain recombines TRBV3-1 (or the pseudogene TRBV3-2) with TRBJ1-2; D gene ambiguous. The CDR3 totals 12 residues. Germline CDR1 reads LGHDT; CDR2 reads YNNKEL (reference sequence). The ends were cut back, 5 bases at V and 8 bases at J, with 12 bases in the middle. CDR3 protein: CASSYGSGGYTF. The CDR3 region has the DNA TGTGCCAGCAGCTACGGTTCGGGGGGCTACACCTTC.

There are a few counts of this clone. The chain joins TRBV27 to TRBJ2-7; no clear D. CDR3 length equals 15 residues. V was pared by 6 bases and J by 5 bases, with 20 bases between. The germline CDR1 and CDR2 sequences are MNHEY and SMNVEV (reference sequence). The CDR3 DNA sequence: TGTGCCAGCAGCCGCTCCGGTCCGGAGTACGACGAGCAGTACTTC. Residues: CASSRSGPEYDEQYF.

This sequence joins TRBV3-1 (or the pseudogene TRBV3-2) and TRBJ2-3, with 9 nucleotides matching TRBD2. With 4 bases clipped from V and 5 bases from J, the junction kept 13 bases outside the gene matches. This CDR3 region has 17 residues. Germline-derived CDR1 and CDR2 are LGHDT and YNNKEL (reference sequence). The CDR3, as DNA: TGTGCCAGCAGCCCACGCGGGGGGGGGTACTTAGTAGATACGCAGTATTTT. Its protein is CASSPRGGGYLVDTQYF.

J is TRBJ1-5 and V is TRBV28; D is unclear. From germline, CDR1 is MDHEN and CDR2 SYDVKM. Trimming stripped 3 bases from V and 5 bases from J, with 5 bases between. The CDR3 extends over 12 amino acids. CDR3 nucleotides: TGTGCCAGCAGTTTGACTCATCAGCCCCAGCATTTT. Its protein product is CASSLTHQPQHF.

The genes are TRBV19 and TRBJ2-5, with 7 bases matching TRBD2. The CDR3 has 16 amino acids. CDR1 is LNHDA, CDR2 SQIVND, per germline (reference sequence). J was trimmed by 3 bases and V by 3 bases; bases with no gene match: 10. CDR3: CASSIFAGGGEETQYF. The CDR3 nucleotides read TGTGCCAGTAGTATTTTCGCCGGCGGGGGTGAAGAGACCCAGTACTTC.

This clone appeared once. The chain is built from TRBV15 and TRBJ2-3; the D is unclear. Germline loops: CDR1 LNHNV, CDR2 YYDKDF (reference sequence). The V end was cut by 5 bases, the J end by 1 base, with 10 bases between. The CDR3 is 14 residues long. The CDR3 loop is CATSGRSRTDTQYF. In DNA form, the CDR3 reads TGTGCCACCAGCGGGCGAAGTCGCACAGATACGCAGTATTTT.

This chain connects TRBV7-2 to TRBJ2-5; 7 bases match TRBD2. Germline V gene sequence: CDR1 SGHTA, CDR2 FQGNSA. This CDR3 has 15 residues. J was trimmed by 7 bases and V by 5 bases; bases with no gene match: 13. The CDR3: CASSPSRDYERTQYF. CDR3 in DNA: TGTGCCAGCAGCCCAAGCCGGGACTACGAGAGGACCCAGTACTTC.

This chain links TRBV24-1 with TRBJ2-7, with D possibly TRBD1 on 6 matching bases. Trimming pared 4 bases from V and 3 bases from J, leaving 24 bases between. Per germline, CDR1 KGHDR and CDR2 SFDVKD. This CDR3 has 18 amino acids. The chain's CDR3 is CATSDLKQPGHRFYEQYF. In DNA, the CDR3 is TGTGCCACCAGTGACCTTAAACAACCGGGACACCGATTCTACGAGCAGTACTTC.

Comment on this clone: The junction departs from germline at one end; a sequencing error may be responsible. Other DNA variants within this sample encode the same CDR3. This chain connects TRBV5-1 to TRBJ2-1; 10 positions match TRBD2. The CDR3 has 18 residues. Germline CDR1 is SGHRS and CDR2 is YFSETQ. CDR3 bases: TGTGCCAGCAGCTTGGGAGCGGGGGGGCCCAGCTCCTACAATGAGCAGTTCTTC. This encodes CASSLGAGGPSSYNEQFF.

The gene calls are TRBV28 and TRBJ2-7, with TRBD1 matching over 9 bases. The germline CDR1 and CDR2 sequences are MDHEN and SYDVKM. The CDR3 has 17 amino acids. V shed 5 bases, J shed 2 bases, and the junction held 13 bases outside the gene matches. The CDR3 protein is CASSGVRSRQGAYEQYF. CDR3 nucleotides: TGTGCCAGCAGTGGGGTTAGGTCGCGACAGGGGGCCTACGAGCAGTACTTC.

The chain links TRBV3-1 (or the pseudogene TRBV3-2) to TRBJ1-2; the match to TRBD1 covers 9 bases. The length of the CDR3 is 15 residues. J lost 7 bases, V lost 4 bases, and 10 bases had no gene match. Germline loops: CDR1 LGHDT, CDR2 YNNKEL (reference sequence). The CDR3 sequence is CASSLPGQGSGGYTF. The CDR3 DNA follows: TGTGCCAGCAGCCTCCCCGGACAGGGGAGTGGTGGCTACACCTTC.

The CDR3 nucleotides read TGTGCCAGCAGTGAAGCTTCCTGGACAGGGCTGGGCGAGCAGTACTTC. This translates into CASSEASWTGLGEQYF. The chain has TRBV6-1 and TRBJ2-7, with 8 bases that match TRBD1. The CDR3 is made up of 16 amino acids. The V and J ends lost 0 bases and 6 bases, in that order; junction bases with no gene match: 10. The germline gives CDR1 MNHNS, CDR2 SASEGT.

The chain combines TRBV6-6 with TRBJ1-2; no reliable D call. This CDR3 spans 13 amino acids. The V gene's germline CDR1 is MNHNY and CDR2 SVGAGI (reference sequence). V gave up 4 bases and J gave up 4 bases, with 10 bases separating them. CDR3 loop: CASSSDGLYGYTF. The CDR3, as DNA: TGTGCCAGCAGTTCCGACGGACTCTATGGCTACACCTTC.

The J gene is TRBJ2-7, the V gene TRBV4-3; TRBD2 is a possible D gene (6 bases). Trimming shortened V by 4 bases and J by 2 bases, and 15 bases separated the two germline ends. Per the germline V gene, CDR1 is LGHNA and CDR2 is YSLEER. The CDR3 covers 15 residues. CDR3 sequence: CASSRTLGGAYEQYF. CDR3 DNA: TGCGCCAGCAGCCGAACCCTTGGCGGGGCCTACGAGCAGTACTTC.

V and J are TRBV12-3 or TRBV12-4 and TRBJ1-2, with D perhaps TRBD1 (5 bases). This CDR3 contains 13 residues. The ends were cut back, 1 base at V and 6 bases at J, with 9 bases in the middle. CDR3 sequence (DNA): TGTGCCAGCAGTTTAGGGGCAGGGAATGGCTACACCTTC. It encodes CASSLGAGNGYTF.

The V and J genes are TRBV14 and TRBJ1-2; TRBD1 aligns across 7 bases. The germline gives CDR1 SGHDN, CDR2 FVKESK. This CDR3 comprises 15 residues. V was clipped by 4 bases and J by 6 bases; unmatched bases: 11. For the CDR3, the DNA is TGTGCCAGCAGCCTCAGAGAGGGGGCTCTCCATGGCTACACCTTC. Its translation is CASSLREGALHGYTF.

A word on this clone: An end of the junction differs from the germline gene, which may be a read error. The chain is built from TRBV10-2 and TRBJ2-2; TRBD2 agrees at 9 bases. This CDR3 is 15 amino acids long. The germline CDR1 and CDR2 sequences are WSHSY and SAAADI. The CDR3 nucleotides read TGCGCCACCAGTCCTAGCGGGGTCGACACCGGGGAGCTGTTTTTT. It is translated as CATSPSGVDTGELFF.

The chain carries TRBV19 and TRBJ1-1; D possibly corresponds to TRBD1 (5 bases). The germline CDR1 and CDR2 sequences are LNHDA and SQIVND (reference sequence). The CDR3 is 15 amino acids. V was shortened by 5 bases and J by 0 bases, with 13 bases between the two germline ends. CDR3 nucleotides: TGTGCCAGTAGTTGGGGGGGACCGCTGAACACTGAAGCTTTCTTT. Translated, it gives CASSWGGPLNTEAFF.

The CDR3 protein is CASSQGGLGQSGNTIYF. The CDR3 nucleotides are TGCGCCAGCAGCCAAGGGGGCCTGGGACAGTCGGGAAACACCATATATTTT. The rearrangement joins TRBV4-3 to TRBJ1-3; the match to TRBD1 covers 7 bases. CDR1 and CDR2 (germline): LGHNA, YSLEER. The CDR3 is 17 amino acids. V dropped 1 base and J dropped 4; count of bases not matched to a gene: 10.

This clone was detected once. The CDR3 here is CASSLTGGPQDTQYF. In nucleotides, the CDR3 is TGCGCCAGCAGCCTGACAGGGGGCCCCCAGGATACGCAGTATTTT. The chain employs TRBV5-1 and TRBJ2-3, with 10 bases identical to TRBD1. The germline V gene encodes CDR1 SGHRS and CDR2 YFSETQ. The V gene end was trimmed by 4 bases and the J gene end by 6 bases; junction bases not matched to a gene: 8. The CDR3 is 15 residues long.

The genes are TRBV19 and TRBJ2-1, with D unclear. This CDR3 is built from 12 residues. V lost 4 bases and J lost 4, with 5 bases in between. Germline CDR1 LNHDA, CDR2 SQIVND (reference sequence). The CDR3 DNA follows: TGTGCCAGTAGTACACAGTACAATGAGCAGTTCTTC. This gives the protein CASSTQYNEQFF.

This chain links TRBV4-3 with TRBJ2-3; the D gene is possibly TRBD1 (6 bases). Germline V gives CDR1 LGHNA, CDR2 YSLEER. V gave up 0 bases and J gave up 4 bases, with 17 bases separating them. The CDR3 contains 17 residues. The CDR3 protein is CASSQDRTLQGPDTQYF. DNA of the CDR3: TGCGCCAGCAGCCAAGATCGAACCCTGCAGGGGCCAGATACGCAGTATTTT.

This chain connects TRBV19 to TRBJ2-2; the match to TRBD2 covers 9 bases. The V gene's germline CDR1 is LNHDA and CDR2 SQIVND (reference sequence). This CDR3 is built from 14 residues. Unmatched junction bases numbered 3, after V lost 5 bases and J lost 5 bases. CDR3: CASSLSGGTGELFF. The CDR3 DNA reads TGTGCCAGTAGTTTAAGCGGGGGGACCGGGGAGCTGTTTTTT.

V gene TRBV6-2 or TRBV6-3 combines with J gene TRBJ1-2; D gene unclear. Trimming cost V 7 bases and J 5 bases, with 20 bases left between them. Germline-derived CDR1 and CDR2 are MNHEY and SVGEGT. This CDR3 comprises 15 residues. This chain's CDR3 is CASTPSGRTLYGYTF. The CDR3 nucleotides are TGTGCCAGCACCCCCAGCGGACGTACTTTATATGGCTACACCTTC.

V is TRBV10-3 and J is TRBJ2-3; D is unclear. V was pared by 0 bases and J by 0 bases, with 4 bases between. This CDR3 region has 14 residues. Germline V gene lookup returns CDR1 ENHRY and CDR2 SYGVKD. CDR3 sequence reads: CAISESHSTDTQYF. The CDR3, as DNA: TGTGCCATCAGTGAGTCACACAGCACAGATACGCAGTATTTT.

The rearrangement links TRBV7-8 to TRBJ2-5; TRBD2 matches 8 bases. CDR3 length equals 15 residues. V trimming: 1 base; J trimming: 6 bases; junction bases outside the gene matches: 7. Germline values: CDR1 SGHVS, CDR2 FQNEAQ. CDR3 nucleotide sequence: TGTGCCAGCAGCTTAGTAGCGGGGTGGGCAAAGACCCAGTACTTC. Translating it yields CASSLVAGWAKTQYF.

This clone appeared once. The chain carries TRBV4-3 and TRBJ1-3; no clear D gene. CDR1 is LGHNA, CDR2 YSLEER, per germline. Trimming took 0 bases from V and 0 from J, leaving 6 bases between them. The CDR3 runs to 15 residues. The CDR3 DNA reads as TGCGCCAGCAGCCAAGAAACTGGCTCTGGAAACACCATATATTTT. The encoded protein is CASSQETGSGNTIYF.